This TCR beta chain came from a study of blood T cell repertoires in COVID-19. The CDR3 spans 16 residues. The assay was immunoSEQ multiplex PCR, and TCRdb's table has in-frame clones only and misses some. The profile shows around 150,000 clones, around 90% of them singletons. The receptor's source is a woman between 55 and 75 years old with active or convalescent COVID-19. V gene TRBV21-1 combines with J gene TRBJ2-3; TRBD1, the D gene given by the table, was not confirmed from the DNA. TRBV21-1 is classified as a pseudogene. The sample consisted of peripheral blood. The CDR3 nucleotides are TGTGCCAGCACTTATCACTGGGCGAGTCCCACCGATACGCAGTATTTT. This gives the protein CASTYHWASPTDTQYF.